These T cell receptor beta chains were read from a single sample in a study of early stage breast cancer tumors. Repertoires were generated with immunoSEQ multiplex PCR, while TCRdb's copy carries only in-frame clones and drops some. This repertoire shows some 70,000 clones, more than 65% found once; its top ten account for 3.5%. Sequenced material: blood. The receptors originated from a person in their sixties or seventies with breast cancer. Each CDR3 is given with its conserved first and last residue. D genes are given only for firm matches. Clone size is stated in some rows and not others, as once, few, many or a class when expanded.

once	TRBD2	TRBJ2-1	TRBV5-8	TGTGCCAGCAGCTCGGCGGGCGGGAGGGCCAATGAGCAGTTCTTC	CASSSAGGRANEQFF
-	-	TRBJ1-3	TRBV5-6	TGTGCCAGCAGCTTCGGGGACGGGGGGCCTGGAAACACCATATATTTT	CASSFGDGGPGNTIYF
-	-	TRBJ1-1	TRBV6-5	TGTGCCAGCAGTTACGGGCAACCGGTGGCAACTGAAGCTTTCTTT	CASSYGQPVATEAFF
-	TRBD2	TRBJ2-5	TRBV2	TGTGCCAGCAGTGTAGAGCGGGAGAAGGGGGAGACCCAGTACTTC	CASSVEREKGETQYF
-	-	TRBJ1-6	TRBV10-3	TGTGCCATCAGTGAGTCGGATTCACCCCTCCACTTT	CAISESDSPLHF
-	-	TRBJ2-4	TRBV30	TGTGCCTGGGGACCACCGGCGGCTAAGGGCATTCAGTACTTC	CAWGPPAAKGIQYF
-	TRBD2	TRBJ2-7	TRBV18	TGTGCCAGCTCACCACCGTCAGGACTAGGGGAGGAGGAGCAGTACTTC	CASSPPSGLGEEEQYF
-	TRBD2	TRBJ2-5	TRBV30	TGTGCCTGGAGTGTACTTCGGGGGGGCATGGAGACCCAGTACTTC	CAWSVLRGGMETQYF
-	TRBD1	TRBJ1-2	TRBV28	TGTGCCACAGACAGGGTGATCTATGGCTACACCTTC	CATDRVIYGYTF
few	TRBD1	TRBJ2-2	TRBV28	TGTGCCAGTCCCCCTTCGGGACAGGGTGTTGGTGGAGACACCGGGGAGCTGTTTTTT	CASPPSGQGVGGDTGELFF
-	-	TRBJ2-5	TRBV18	TGTGCCAGCTCACCGCGGACAGGGAGGGAAGAGACCCAGTACTTC	CASSPRTGREETQYF
-	-	TRBJ1-1	TRBV9	TGTGCCAGCAGCCCGGCGGGCGGCACTGAAGCTTTCTTT	CASSPAGGTEAFF
-	-	TRBJ2-5	TRBV19	TGTGCCAGTAGTATAAGAGGGGGAGCGGGAACCCAAGAGACCCAGTACTTC	CASSIRGGAGTQETQYF
-	-	TRBJ2-4	TRBV19	TGTGCCAGTAGTGAACAGGGTACCAAAAACATTCAGTACTTC	CASSEQGTKNIQYF
-	TRBD2	TRBJ2-7	TRBV4-2	TGTGCCAGCAGCCAAGATCTGGGTGGGGGGGGCGAGCAGTACTTC	CASSQDLGGGGEQYF
few	TRBD1	TRBJ1-5	TRBV28	TGTGCCAGCAGTTTTCCCGGGACAGGGGGCAAGCCCCAGCATTTT	CASSFPGTGGKPQHF